The 5 T cell receptor beta chains reported below all come from one sample, sequenced in a study of post-analysis software for immune sequencing data. Study findings and constraints: The five TRBV segments detected at higher frequency in patients than in controls included TRBV5-6, TRBV5-1 and TRBV20-1.

Unique molecular identifiers were present in the TCR beta cDNA libraries. One entry per CDR3 protein, called by TCRdb with MiXCR from the PCR reads. The table has about half a million distinct CDR3 sequences, approximately 31% seen once. These receptors' targets are unknown. The sequencing sample was made of blood. The receptors originated from a girl aged 2-17 years with multiple sclerosis.

The genes are TRBV4-1 and TRBJ2-3; tentative D call: TRBD1 (6 bases). CDR3 length equals 14 residues. V gave up 3 bases and J gave up 3 bases, with 10 bases separating them. Germline lookup yields CDR1 MGHRA and CDR2 YSYEKL. This CDR3 reads CASSHGTGTDTQYF. CDR3 bases: TGCGCCAGCAGCCACGGTACAGGGACAGATACGCAGTATTTT.

This chain joins TRBV5-1 and TRBJ1-1; unclear D gene. The V gene's germline CDR1 is SGHRS and CDR2 YFSETQ. The CDR3 sequence is 18 residues long. The ends were cut back, 0 bases at V and 0 bases at J, with 18 bases in the middle. CDR3 loop: CASSLGDPGPNMNTEAFF. CDR3 in DNA: TGCGCCAGCAGCTTGGGGGATCCAGGACCGAACATGAACACTGAAGCTTTCTTT. The full variable domain, its missing parts supplied by reference TRBV5-1 and TRBJ1-1, is KAGVTQTPRYLIKTRGQQVTLSCSPISGHRSVSWYQQTPGQGLQFLFEYFSETQRNKGNFPGRFSGRQFSNSRSEMNVSTLELGDSALYLCASSLGDPGPNMNTEAFFGQGTRLTVV.

This sequence joins TRBV7-8 and TRBJ2-2; possibly TRBD2 for D (5 bases). Trimming removed 5 bases at V and 7 bases at J, with 14 bases between. CDR1 and CDR2 (germline): SGHVS, FQNEAQ. The CDR3 is made up of 14 amino acids. CDR3 residues: CASSRPRAIGELFF. The DNA of the CDR3 is TGTGCCAGCAGCCGACCGAGGGCGATCGGGGAGCTGTTTTTT.

This chain links TRBV4-1 with TRBJ1-5; no clear D. CDR1 is MGHRA and CDR2 is YSYEKL in the germline V gene. V lost 3 bases, J lost 4 bases, and 10 bases lay in between. CDR3 length equals 14 residues. CDR3 residues: CASSQPGRNQPQHF. The DNA for the CDR3 is TGCGCCAGCAGCCAGCCCGGGCGGAATCAGCCCCAGCATTTT.

The rearrangement joins TRBV3-1 to TRBJ1-4; no firm D call. This CDR3 is 11 amino acids long. Trimming took off 0 bases at V and 10 bases at J, with 3 bases between the two ends. Germline CDR1 LGHDT, CDR2 YNNKEL (reference sequence). CDR3 bases: TGTGCCAGCAGCCAAGAGAGAAAACTGTTTTTT. This gives the protein CASSQERKLFF.